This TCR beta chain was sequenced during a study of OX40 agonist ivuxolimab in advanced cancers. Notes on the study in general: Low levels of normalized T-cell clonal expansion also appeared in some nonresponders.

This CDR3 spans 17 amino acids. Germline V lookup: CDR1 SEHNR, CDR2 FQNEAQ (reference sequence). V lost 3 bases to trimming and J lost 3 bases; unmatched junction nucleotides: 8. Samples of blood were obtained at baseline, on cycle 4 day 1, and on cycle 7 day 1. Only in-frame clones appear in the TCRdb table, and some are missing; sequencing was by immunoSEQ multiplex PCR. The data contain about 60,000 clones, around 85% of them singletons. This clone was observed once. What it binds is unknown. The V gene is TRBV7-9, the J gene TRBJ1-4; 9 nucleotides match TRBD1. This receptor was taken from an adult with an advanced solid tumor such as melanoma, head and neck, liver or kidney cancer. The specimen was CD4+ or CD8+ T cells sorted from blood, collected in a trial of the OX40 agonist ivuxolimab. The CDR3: CASSFLQGARSNEKLFF. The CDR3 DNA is TGTGCCAGCAGCTTTCTACAGGGGGCTCGATCTAATGAAAAACTGTTTTTT.